The 5 T cell receptor beta chains below come from one sample, sequenced in a study of blood T cell repertoires in COVID-19. Sequencing used immunoSEQ multiplex PCR; TCRdb keeps in-frame clones, though not all of them. The sample includes some 30,000 clones, about 88% seen only once; the top ten take about 12%. Sequencing was done on a sample of peripheral blood. Every receptor here comes from a man between 65 and 85 years old with active COVID-19.

This clone occurred once. The gene calls are TRBV6-2 or TRBV6-3 and TRBJ2-7, with D perhaps TRBD1 (6 bases). Trimming shortened V by 6 bases and J by 2 bases, and 17 bases separated the two germline ends. This CDR3 contains 15 residues. CDR1 is MNHEY, CDR2 SVGEGT, per germline. The CDR3 region has the DNA TGTGCCAGCAGCTCCGGCCAGGGGATGGCCTACGAGCAGTACTTC. This encodes CASSSGQGMAYEQYF.

The rearrangement uses TRBV10-3 and TRBJ2-7, with 9 bases fitting TRBD1. V shed 4 bases and J 3 bases; nucleotides not matched to a gene: 4. The CDR3 is 14 amino acids. Germline V gene sequence: CDR1 ENHRY, CDR2 SYGVKD. The CDR3 loop is CAISAGTGYYEQYF. CDR3 in DNA: TGTGCCATCAGTGCCGGGACAGGGTACTACGAGCAGTACTTC.

The CDR3 DNA reads TGTGCCAGTAAGACTAGCGGGAGTCCTGAGGAGACCCAGTACTTC. It codes for CASKTSGSPEETQYF. The chain is built from TRBV19 and TRBJ2-5, with TRBD2 matching 12 bases. Losses at the gene ends were 7 bases for V and 5 bases for J; bases not matched to a gene: 8. The CDR3 sequence is 15 residues long. Germline loops: CDR1 LNHDA, CDR2 SQIVND (reference sequence). Full variable domain (outside the CDR3, taken from reference TRBV19 and TRBJ2-5): DGGITQSPKYLFRKEGQNVTLSCEQNLNHDAMYWYRQDPGQGLRLIYYSQIVNDFQKGDIAEGYSVSREKKESFPLTVTSAQKNPTAFYLCASKTSGSPEETQYFGPGTRLLVL.

The chain joins TRBV9 to TRBJ1-4; possibly TRBD1 for D (5 bases). The V gene's germline CDR1 is SGDLS and CDR2 YYNGEE. V was cut by 0 bases and J by 7 bases, with 13 bases left in between. The CDR3 covers 15 residues. This CDR3 is CASSVADGGSEKLFF. The CDR3 DNA follows: TGTGCCAGCAGCGTAGCAGACGGGGGGAGTGAAAAACTGTTTTTT.

The chain recombines TRBV9 with TRBJ1-1; 8 bases match TRBD1. The V gene's germline CDR1 is SGDLS and CDR2 YYNGEE. V lost 0 bases and J lost 2; bases outside the gene matches: 3. The length of the CDR3 is 15 residues. CDR3: CASSVAQGVNTEAFF. The DNA for the CDR3 is TGTGCCAGCAGCGTAGCACAGGGGGTAAACACTGAAGCTTTCTTT. The entire variable domain, with the rest obtained from reference TRBV9 and TRBJ1-1, is as follows: DSGVTQTPKHLITATGQRVTLRCSPRSGDLSVYWYQQSLDQGLQFLIQYYNGEERAKGNILERFSAQQFPDLHSELNLSSLELGDSALYFCASSVAQGVNTEAFFGQGTRLTVV.